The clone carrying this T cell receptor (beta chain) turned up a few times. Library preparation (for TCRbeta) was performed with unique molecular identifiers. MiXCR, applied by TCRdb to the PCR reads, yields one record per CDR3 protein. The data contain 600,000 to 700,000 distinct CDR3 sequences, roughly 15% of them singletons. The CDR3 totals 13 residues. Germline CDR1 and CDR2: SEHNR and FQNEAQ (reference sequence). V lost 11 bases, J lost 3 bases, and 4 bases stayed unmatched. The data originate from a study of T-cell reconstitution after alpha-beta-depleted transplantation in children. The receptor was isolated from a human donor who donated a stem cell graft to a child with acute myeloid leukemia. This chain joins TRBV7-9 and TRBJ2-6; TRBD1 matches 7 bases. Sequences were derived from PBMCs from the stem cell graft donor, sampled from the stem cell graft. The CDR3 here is CADDRDGANVLTF. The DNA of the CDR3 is TGTGCCGACGACAGGGATGGGGCCAACGTCCTGACTTTC.